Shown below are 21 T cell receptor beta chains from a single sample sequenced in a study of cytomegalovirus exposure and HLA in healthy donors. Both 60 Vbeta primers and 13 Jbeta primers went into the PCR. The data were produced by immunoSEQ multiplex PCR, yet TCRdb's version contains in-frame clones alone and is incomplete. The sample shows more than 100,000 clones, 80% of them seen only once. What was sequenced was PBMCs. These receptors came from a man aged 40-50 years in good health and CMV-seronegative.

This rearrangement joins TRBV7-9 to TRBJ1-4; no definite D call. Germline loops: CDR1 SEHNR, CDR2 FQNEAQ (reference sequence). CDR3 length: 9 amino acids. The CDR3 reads CSPVEKLFF. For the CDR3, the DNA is TGTTCCCCCGTGGAAAAACTGTTTTTT. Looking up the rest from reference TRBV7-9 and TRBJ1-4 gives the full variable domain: DTGVSQNPRHKITKRGQNVTFRCDPISEHNRLYWYRQTLGQGPEFLTYFQNEAQLEKSRLLSDRFSAERPKGSFSTLEIQRTEQGDSAMYLCSPVEKLFFGSGTQLSVL.

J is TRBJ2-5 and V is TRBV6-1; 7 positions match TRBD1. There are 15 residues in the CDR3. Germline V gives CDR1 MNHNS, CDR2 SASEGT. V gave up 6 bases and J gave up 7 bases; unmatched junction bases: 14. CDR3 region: CASRGVGTVLGTQYF. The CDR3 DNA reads TGTGCCAGCAGGGGGGTGGGGACAGTCCTAGGGACCCAGTACTTC.

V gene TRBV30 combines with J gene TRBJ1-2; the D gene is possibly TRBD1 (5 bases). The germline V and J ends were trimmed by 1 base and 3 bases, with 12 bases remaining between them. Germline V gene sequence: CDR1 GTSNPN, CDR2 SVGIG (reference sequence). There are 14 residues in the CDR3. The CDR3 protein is CAWSGKGSHYGYTF. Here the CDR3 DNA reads TGTGCCTGGAGTGGAAAGGGGTCGCACTATGGCTACACCTTC.

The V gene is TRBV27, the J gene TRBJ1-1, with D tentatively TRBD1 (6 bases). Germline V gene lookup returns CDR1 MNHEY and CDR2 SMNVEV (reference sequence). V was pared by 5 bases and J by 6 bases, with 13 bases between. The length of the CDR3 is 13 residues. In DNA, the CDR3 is TGTGCCAGCAGTACAGGGAGGGGGGCTGAAGCTTTCTTT. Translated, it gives CASSTGRGAEAFF.

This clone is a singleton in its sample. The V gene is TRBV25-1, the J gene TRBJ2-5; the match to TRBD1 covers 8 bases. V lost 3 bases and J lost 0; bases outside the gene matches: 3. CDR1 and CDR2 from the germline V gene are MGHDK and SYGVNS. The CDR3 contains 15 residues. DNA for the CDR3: TGTGCCAGCAGTGAGCACAGGGGGGACCAAGAGACCCAGTACTTC. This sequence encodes CASSEHRGDQETQYF.

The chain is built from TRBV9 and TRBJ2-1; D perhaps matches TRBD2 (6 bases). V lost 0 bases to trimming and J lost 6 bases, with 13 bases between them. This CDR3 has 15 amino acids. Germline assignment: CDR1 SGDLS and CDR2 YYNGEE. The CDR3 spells CASSVAPGSFNEQFF. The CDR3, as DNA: TGTGCCAGCAGCGTAGCTCCCGGGAGCTTCAATGAGCAGTTCTTC.

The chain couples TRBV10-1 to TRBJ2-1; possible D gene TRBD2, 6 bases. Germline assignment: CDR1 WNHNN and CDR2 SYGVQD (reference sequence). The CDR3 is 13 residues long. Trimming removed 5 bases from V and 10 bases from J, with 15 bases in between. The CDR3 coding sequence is TGCGCCAGCAGTCCCGGGACTGGAGGGGAGCAGTTCTTC. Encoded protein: CASSPGTGGEQFF.

In DNA, the CDR3 is TGTGCCAGCAGCTCGGGGGACGGTACAGGAGAAAAACTGTTTTTT. Translation gives CASSSGDGTGEKLFF. The chain has TRBV7-9 and TRBJ1-4; D may be TRBD1 (5 bases). The germline V and J ends were trimmed by 4 bases and 8 bases, with 17 bases remaining between them. CDR3 length equals 15 residues. Germline CDR1 SEHNR, CDR2 FQNEAQ (reference sequence).

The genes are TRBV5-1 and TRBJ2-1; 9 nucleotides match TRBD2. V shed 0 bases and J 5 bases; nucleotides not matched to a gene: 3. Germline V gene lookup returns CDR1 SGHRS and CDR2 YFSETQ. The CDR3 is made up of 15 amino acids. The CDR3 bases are TGCGCCAGCAGCTTGGGGCGGGGGGGCCACAATGAGCAGTTCTTC. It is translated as CASSLGRGGHNEQFF.

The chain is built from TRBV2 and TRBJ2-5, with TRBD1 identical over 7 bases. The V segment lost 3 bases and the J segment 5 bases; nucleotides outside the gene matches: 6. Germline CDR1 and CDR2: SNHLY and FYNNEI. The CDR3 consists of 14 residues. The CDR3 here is CASSDSGGRETQYF. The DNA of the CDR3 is TGTGCCAGCAGTGATTCAGGGGGACGGGAGACCCAGTACTTC.

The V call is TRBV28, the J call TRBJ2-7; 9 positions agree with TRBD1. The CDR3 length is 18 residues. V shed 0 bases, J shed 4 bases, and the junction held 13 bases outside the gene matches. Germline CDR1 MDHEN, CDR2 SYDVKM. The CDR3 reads CASSLWPTGGLGMYEQYF. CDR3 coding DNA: TGTGCCAGCAGTTTATGGCCGACAGGGGGTTTGGGTATGTACGAGCAGTACTTC.

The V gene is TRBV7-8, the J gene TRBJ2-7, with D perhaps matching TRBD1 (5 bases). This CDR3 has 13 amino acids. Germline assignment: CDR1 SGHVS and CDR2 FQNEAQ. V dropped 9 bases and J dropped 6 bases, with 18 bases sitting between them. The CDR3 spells CASTEQYQGEQYF. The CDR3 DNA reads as TGTGCCAGTACCGAACAGTATCAGGGCGAGCAGTACTTC.

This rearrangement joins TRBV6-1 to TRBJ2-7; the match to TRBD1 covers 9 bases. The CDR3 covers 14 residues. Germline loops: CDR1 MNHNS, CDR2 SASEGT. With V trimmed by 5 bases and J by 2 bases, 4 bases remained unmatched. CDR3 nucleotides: TGTGCCAGCAGTCGGGACAGGGCCACCTACGAGCAGTACTTC. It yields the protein CASSRDRATYEQYF.

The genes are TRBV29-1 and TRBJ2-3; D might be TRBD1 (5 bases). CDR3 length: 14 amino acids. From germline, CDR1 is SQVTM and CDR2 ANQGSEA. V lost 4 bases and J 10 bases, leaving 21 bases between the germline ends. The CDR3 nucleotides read TGCAGCGTTGCTGTGTTGGAGAGAAAGGGGCCGCAGTATTTT. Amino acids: CSVAVLERKGPQYF.

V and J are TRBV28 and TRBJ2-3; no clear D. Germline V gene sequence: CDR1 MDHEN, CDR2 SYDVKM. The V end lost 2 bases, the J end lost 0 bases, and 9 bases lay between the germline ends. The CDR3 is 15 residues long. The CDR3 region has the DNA TGTGCCAGCAGTTTAATGTCTAGGAGCACAGATACGCAGTATTTT. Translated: CASSLMSRSTDTQYF.

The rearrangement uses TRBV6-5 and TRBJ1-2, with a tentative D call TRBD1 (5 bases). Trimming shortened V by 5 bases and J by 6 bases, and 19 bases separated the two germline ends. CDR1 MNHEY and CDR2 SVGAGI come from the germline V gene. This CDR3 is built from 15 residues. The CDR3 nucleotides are TGTGCCAGCAGTGGATCAAAACAGGAAATCCATGGCTACACCTTC. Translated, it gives CASSGSKQEIHGYTF.

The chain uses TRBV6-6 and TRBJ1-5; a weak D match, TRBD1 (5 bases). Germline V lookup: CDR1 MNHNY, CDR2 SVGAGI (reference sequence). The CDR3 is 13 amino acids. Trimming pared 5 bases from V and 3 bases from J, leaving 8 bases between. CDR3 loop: CASSVQDNQPQHF. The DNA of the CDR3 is TGTGCCAGCAGTGTACAGGACAATCAGCCCCAGCATTTT.

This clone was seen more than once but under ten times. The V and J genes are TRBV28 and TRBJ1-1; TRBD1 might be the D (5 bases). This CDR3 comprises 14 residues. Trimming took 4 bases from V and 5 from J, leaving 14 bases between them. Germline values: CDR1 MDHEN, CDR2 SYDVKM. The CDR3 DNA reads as TGTGCCAGCAGTTCCCAGGGAGGTCGGACTGAAGCTTTCTTT. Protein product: CASSSQGGRTEAFF.

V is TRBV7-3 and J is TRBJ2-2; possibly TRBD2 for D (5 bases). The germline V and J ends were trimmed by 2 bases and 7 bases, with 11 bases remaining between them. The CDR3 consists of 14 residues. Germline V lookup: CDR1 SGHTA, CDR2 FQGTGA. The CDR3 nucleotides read TGTGCCAGCAGCTTATCCGCCGACTACGGGGAGCTGTTTTTT. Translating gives CASSLSADYGELFF. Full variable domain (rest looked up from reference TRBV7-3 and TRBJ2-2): GAGVSQTPSNKVTEKGKYVELRCDPISGHTALYWYRQSLGQGPEFLIYFQGTGAADDSGLPNDRFFAVRPEGSVSTLKIQRTERGDSAVYLCASSLSADYGELFFGEGSRLTVL.

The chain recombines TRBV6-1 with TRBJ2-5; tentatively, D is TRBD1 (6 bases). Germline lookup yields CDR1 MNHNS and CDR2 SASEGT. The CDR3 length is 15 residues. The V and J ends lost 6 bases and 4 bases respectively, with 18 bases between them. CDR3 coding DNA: TGTGCCAGCAGCGCTGTGGGGGTGACAGGAGAGACCCAGTACTTC. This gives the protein CASSAVGVTGETQYF.

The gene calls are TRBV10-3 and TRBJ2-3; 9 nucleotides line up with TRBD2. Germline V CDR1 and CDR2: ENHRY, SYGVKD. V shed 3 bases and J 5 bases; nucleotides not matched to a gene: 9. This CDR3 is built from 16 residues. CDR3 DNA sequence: TGTGCCATCAGTGATTACGTGGGCGGGGGGGAAGATACGCAGTATTTT. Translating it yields CAISDYVGGGEDTQYF.